This is a list of T cell receptor beta chains from one sample in a study of blood T cells in healthy people across ages. TCRdb recomputed calls from the 5' RACE reads with MiXCR, one row per CDR3 protein. The profile shows roughly 1.7 million distinct CDR3 sequences, 34% of them singletons. Sequenced material: blood. The receptor set was obtained from a woman under 40 in good health. Both conserved end residues are part of each CDR3. The D gene is left open where the match is weak. Part of the rows lack a size; the others show once, few, many or a class for expanded clones.

v_call	clone_size	d_call	j_call	cdr3_nt	cdr3_aa
TRBV29-1	-	-	TRBJ2-2	TGCAACGTTGGGAAAGGGGGGACCGGGGAGCTGTTTTTT	CNVGKGGTGELFF
TRBV3-1	-	-	TRBJ2-7	TGTGCCAGCAGCCAAGATCTGAGGCGGGGATCCCAAGGAACCCAGTACTTC	CASSQDLRRGSQGTQYF
TRBV12-3/TRBV12-4	-	TRBD1	TRBJ2-1	TGTGCCAGCAGTTTCGGGGGGACAGGGGGCTCGGGCAATGAGCAGTTCTTC	CASSFGGTGGSGNEQFF
TRBV10-3	-	-	TRBJ1-6	TGTGCCATCAGTGAGGGGCCGGGTAATTCACCCCTCCACTTT	CAISEGPGNSPLHF
TRBV27	-	-	TRBJ2-5	TGTGCCAGCAGTTTATCTTCGTGGTATCAAGAGACCCAGTACTTC	CASSLSSWYQETQYF
TRBV5-4	-	-	TRBJ1-1	TGTGCCAGCAGCTTTCCAGGTGAGGACACTGAAGCTTTCTTT	CASSFPGEDTEAFF
TRBV20-1	-	-	TRBJ1-2	TGCAGTGCCGAGTGGGGGGCAGGGGGCTACACCTTC	CSAEWGAGGYTF
TRBV5-5	-	-	TRBJ1-6	TGTGCCAGCAGCTTTAAACGGGGGACGAATTCACCCCGCCACTTT	CASSFKRGTNSPRHF
TRBV29-1	many	-	TRBJ2-3	TGCAGCGTATACAGGAATACGCAGTATTTT	CSVYRNTQYF
TRBV7-8	-	-	TRBJ2-3	TGTGCCAGCAGCACACCTCGAACTGGGGCGGGAAGATCTAGCACAGATACGCAGTATTTT	CASSTPRTGAGRSSTDTQYF
TRBV20-1	-	TRBD1	TRBJ2-7	TGCAGTGCTAGCAAGGACAGGGGTGGAGAGCAGTACTTC	CSASKDRGGEQYF
TRBV29-1	-	TRBD1	TRBJ1-1	TGCAGCGTTGAGGAGGGGGCAGGAACTGAAGCTTTCTTT	CSVEEGAGTEAFF
TRBV2	-	TRBD1	TRBJ1-5	TGTGCCAGCAGTACAGGGGGCTCCCAGCCCCAGCATTTT	CASSTGGSQPQHF
TRBV7-2	-	TRBD1	TRBJ1-2	TGTGCCAGCAGCTTAGACGGACAGGGAAGAGGCTACACCTTC	CASSLDGQGRGYTF
TRBV29-1	-	TRBD1	TRBJ1-1	TGCAGCGGTGAGACAGGGGTGAACACTGAAGCTTTCTTT	CSGETGVNTEAFF
TRBV20-1	-	-	TRBJ1-1	TGCAGTGCTAGACTGAGGGGGGCTGAAGCTTTCTTT	CSARLRGAEAFF
TRBV27	-	-	TRBJ1-4	TGTGCCAGCAGTTCCGCATGGGCAGCAACTAATGAAAAACTGTTTTTT	CASSSAWAATNEKLFF
TRBV7-8	few	-	TRBJ2-5	TGTGCCAGCAGCCCTGATGCGGAGACCCAGTACTTC	CASSPDAETQYF
TRBV5-5	few	TRBD1	TRBJ1-2	TGTGCCAGCGGGAAGAAGACAGGGGGAGGCTATGGCTACACCTTC	CASGKKTGGGYGYTF
TRBV5-6	-	-	TRBJ2-5	TGTGCCAGCAGCTTGCGGGACCTTGGAACCCAGTACTTC	CASSLRDLGTQYF
TRBV3-1	few	-	TRBJ2-7	TGTGCCAGCAGCCGGGGCGGGTATAAGAGCGAGCAGTACTTC	CASSRGGYKSEQYF
TRBV27	-	TRBD1	TRBJ2-7	TGTGCCAGCAGTACATGGGACAGCACCTACGAGCAGTACTTC	CASSTWDSTYEQYF
TRBV3-1	few	TRBD1	TRBJ1-1	TGTGCCAGCATGCTGGGACAGGGTAGAGGAGGGAACACTGAAGCTTTCTTT	CASMLGQGRGGNTEAFF
TRBV2	-	TRBD2	TRBJ2-7	TGTGCCAGCAGACAGCCGACTAGCGGGGGCTACTACGAGCAGTACTTC	CASRQPTSGGYYEQYF
TRBV30	-	-	TRBJ2-1	TGTGCCTGGAGTGTAGGCCAAAACAATGAGCAGTTCTTC	CAWSVGQNNEQFF
TRBV3-1	-	TRBD2	TRBJ2-3	TGTGCCAGCAGCCTCAACGGGGCGGGGGGAAGCACAGATACGCAGTATTTT	CASSLNGAGGSTDTQYF
TRBV9	few	-	TRBJ1-6	TGTGCCAGCAGCAACCCAGGGGTTAATTCACCCCTCCACTTT	CASSNPGVNSPLHF